These 23 T cell receptor beta chains originate from one sample sequenced in a study of cytomegalovirus exposure and HLA in healthy donors. The primer mix had 60 Vbeta and 13 Jbeta primers. The table came from immunoSEQ multiplex PCR; TCRdb's copy has only in-frame clones and leaves some out. This sample yields roughly 120,000 clones, of which around 80% are seen a single time; almost 3% belongs to the top ten. Source material: PBMCs. These receptors were collected from a woman aged 18-30 years in good health and CMV-seropositive.

The chain carries TRBV27 and TRBJ2-1; no definite D call. Germline V gives CDR1 MNHEY, CDR2 SMNVEV (reference sequence). This CDR3 region has 13 residues. Deletions cut 7 bases from V and 8 bases from J, with 15 bases between. In DNA form, the CDR3 reads TGTGCCAGCACCTTGGTCCTGGGCGATGAGCAGTTCTTC. This codes for CASTLVLGDEQFF.

The rearrangement uses TRBV28 and TRBJ2-3, with unresolved D. Germline V gene data show CDR1 as MDHEN and CDR2 as SYDVKM. The length of the CDR3 is 13 residues. V was trimmed by 7 bases and J by 4 bases, leaving 12 bases between them. CDR3 sequence reads: CASTTPLADTQYF. The CDR3 DNA is TGTGCCAGCACCACCCCCCTAGCAGATACGCAGTATTTT.

CDR3 loop: CSVATGGSYNEQFF. The CDR3 bases are TGCAGCGTTGCGACAGGGGGCTCCTACAATGAGCAGTTCTTC. The chain combines TRBV29-1 with TRBJ2-1; 9 nucleotides line up with TRBD1. Per germline, CDR1 SQVTM and CDR2 ANQGSEA. The CDR3 sequence is 14 residues long. The V segment lost 4 bases and the J segment 0 bases; nucleotides outside the gene matches: 1.

The chain employs TRBV2 and TRBJ2-7, with 7 bases lining up with TRBD1. Germline V gene lookup returns CDR1 SNHLY and CDR2 FYNNEI. The CDR3 contains 14 residues. With V trimmed by 6 bases and J by 5 bases, 10 bases remained unmatched. The CDR3 coding sequence is TGTGCCAGCAGAGACGACAGGGAAGGGGACGAGCAGTACTTC. Translated: CASRDDREGDEQYF.

This clone was observed once. The rearrangement links TRBV13 to TRBJ2-3, with D hard to call. The CDR3 sequence is 13 residues long. The V end was cut by 4 bases, the J end by 6 bases, with 11 bases between. In germline, CDR1 is PRHDT, CDR2 FYEKMQ (reference sequence). The CDR3 sequence: CASSSQQQDTQYF. The CDR3 DNA reads as TGTGCCAGCAGCTCACAGCAGCAGGATACGCAGTATTTT.

The genes are TRBV2 and TRBJ2-7, with D maybe TRBD2 (5 bases). The CDR3 has 13 amino acids. CDR1 is SNHLY and CDR2 is FYNNEI in the germline V gene. V gave up 6 bases and J gave up 0 bases, with 9 bases separating them. The CDR3 coding sequence is TGTGCCAGCAGGGACTGGCGCTCCTACGAGCAGTACTTC. It codes for CASRDWRSYEQYF.

The DNA of the CDR3 is TGTGCCAGCAGTGAATACAGGGTGGGCACTGAAGCTTTCTTT. Its protein is CASSEYRVGTEAFF. The rearrangement links TRBV6-1 to TRBJ1-1; the D gene is possibly TRBD1 (6 bases). The CDR3 is made up of 14 amino acids. CDR1 MNHNS and CDR2 SASEGT come from the germline V gene. V lost 2 bases and J lost 4, with 11 bases in between.

This clone was observed a few times. The chain has TRBV6-6 and TRBJ2-1; 11 positions match TRBD1. J was trimmed by 8 bases and V by 2 bases; bases with no gene match: 5. The CDR3 runs to 15 residues. Per the germline V gene, CDR1 is MNHNY and CDR2 is SVGAGI (reference sequence). CDR3 bases: TGTGCCAGCAGTTACCCGGGACAGGGGGTCCATGAGCAGTTCTTC. It is translated as CASSYPGQGVHEQFF.

The table lists this clone with a count of one. The genes are TRBV27 and TRBJ1-4; TRBD1 matches 7 bases. Germline V gives CDR1 MNHEY, CDR2 SMNVEV (reference sequence). Trimming at V came to 5 bases and at J to 4 bases, leaving 4 bases not matched to a gene. The CDR3 runs to 14 residues. CDR3 protein: CASSPTGFNEKLFF. The CDR3 nucleotides read TGTGCCAGCAGTCCGACAGGGTTTAATGAAAAACTGTTTTTT.

The chain employs TRBV11-2 and TRBJ1-5; the D is unclear. CDR1 and CDR2 (germline): SGHAT, FQNNGV. The CDR3 spans 14 residues. V dropped 2 bases and J dropped 4 bases, with 9 bases sitting between them. CDR3 nucleotide sequence: TGTGCCAGCAGCTTAAGTCAGTCGAATCAGCCCCAGCATTTT. This sequence encodes CASSLSQSNQPQHF.

The J gene is TRBJ1-1, the V gene TRBV9, with D tentatively TRBD1 (5 bases). CDR3 size: 15 residues. Per germline, CDR1 SGDLS and CDR2 YYNGEE. Trimming stripped 0 bases from V and 3 bases from J, with 12 bases between. The CDR3: CASSVGPAGDTEAFF. DNA for the CDR3: TGTGCCAGCAGCGTAGGACCGGCGGGGGACACTGAAGCTTTCTTT. Drawing the rest from reference TRBV9 and TRBJ1-1, the complete variable domain is DSGVTQTPKHLITATGQRVTLRCSPRSGDLSVYWYQQSLDQGLQFLIQYYNGEERAKGNILERFSAQQFPDLHSELNLSSLELGDSALYFCASSVGPAGDTEAFFGQGTRLTVV.

The chain links TRBV29-1 to TRBJ1-1; a weak D match, TRBD1 (5 bases). Trimming shortened V by 7 bases and J by 4 bases, and 16 bases separated the two germline ends. This CDR3 has 13 residues. Germline V gene lookup returns CDR1 SQVTM and CDR2 ANQGSEA. CDR3 nucleotides: TGCAGCGCTTTTACCGTGGGGGGCACTGAAGCTTTCTTT. Translation gives CSAFTVGGTEAFF.

The rearrangement links TRBV28 to TRBJ1-2, with D uncertain. The germline gives CDR1 MDHEN, CDR2 SYDVKM. Trimming removed 4 bases at V and 2 bases at J, with 8 bases between. There are 13 residues in the CDR3. The CDR3 bases are TGTGCCAGCAGTTCAGGTGGGAACTATGGCTACACCTTC. It yields the protein CASSSGGNYGYTF.

This chain connects TRBV5-5 to TRBJ2-5, with a tentative D call TRBD2 (5 bases). The CDR3 is 14 residues long. Germline loops: CDR1 SGHKS, CDR2 YYEKEE (reference sequence). V lost 0 bases and J 7 bases, leaving 13 bases between the germline ends. Written as DNA, the CDR3 is TGTGCCAGCAGCTTGGGGACTGCCGAGGGGACCCAGTACTTC. This gives the protein CASSLGTAEGTQYF.

The V call is TRBV2, the J call TRBJ2-1, with D perhaps matching TRBD2 (6 bases). This CDR3 has 16 amino acids. With 6 bases removed from V and 0 bases from J, the gap between germline ends came to 15 bases. The germline gives CDR1 SNHLY, CDR2 FYNNEI. CDR3 coding DNA: TGTGCCAGCAGATTATCTCAGGGAGGCTCCTACAATGAGCAGTTCTTC. Translated, it gives CASRLSQGGSYNEQFF.

CDR3 bases: TGTGCCAGCAGCTATCCAGGGGGCAGGGGCACTGAAGCTTTCTTT. Translated, it gives CASSYPGGRGTEAFF. The V call is TRBV21-1, the J call TRBJ1-1; the table's D call, TRBD1, was not checked against the DNA. TRBV21-1 is reported as a pseudogene. CDR3 length: 15 amino acids.

CDR3: CASSQWQNSNQPQHF. CDR3 bases: TGCGCCAGCAGTCAATGGCAAAATAGCAATCAGCCCCAGCATTTT. V and J are TRBV23-1 and TRBJ1-5; no firm D call. TRBV23-1 is marked as an open reading frame, function uncertain. This CDR3 spans 15 amino acids. Trimming shortened V by 1 base and J by 0 bases, and 7 bases separated the two germline ends.

This chain connects TRBV9 to TRBJ1-1; possibly TRBD1 for D (6 bases). Trimming stripped 0 bases from V and 6 bases from J, with 12 bases between. Germline CDR1 and CDR2: SGDLS and YYNGEE. This CDR3 contains 14 residues. CDR3 in DNA: TGTGCCAGCAGCGTAGAGACCAGGGGCGCTGAAGCTTTCTTT. This sequence encodes CASSVETRGAEAFF.

This clone was recorded once. V usage is TRBV6-5 and J usage is TRBJ1-1, with TRBD1 identical over 8 bases. The germline V gene encodes CDR1 MNHEY and CDR2 SVGAGI. Germline trimming cut 1 base from V and 4 bases from J; bases unmatched to any gene: 8. The CDR3 runs 16 residues. The CDR3 nucleotides are TGTGCCAGCAGTTACTATTCCAGGGGGCGCGGCACTGAAGCTTTCTTT. It yields the protein CASSYYSRGRGTEAFF.

This sequence joins TRBV6-1 and TRBJ1-1; 8 nucleotides agree with TRBD1. The CDR3 loop spans 14 amino acids. V gave up 7 bases and J gave up 0 bases; unmatched junction bases: 4. Germline V CDR1 and CDR2: MNHNS, SASEGT. This CDR3 is CASKLTGVNTEAFF. Written as DNA, the CDR3 is TGTGCCAGCAAATTGACAGGGGTGAACACTGAAGCTTTCTTT.

The CDR3 DNA reads TGCAGCGTTGAAGGGGGCCAGCGCGTGGGAGAGCAGTTCTTC. Its translation is CSVEGGQRVGEQFF. The chain links TRBV29-1 to TRBJ2-1; D is possibly TRBD1 (5 bases). The CDR3 totals 14 residues. In germline, CDR1 is SQVTM, CDR2 ANQGSEA. V shed 1 base and J shed 10 bases, with 17 bases lying between them.

The chain carries TRBV10-1 and TRBJ2-5; possibly TRBD1 for D (5 bases). Matching the DNA end better, TRBJ2-7 makes the J call doubtful. This CDR3 has 15 residues. In germline, CDR1 is WNHNN, CDR2 SYGVQD (reference sequence). The CDR3 bases are TGCGCCAGCAGTGAGTCGAGAGACAGCTCCTACGAGCAGTACTTC. Translated, it gives CASSESRDSSYEQYF.

This clone came up once. The chain combines TRBV25-1 with TRBJ2-3; no clear D. V was shortened by 2 bases and J by 0 bases, with 6 bases between the two germline ends. The CDR3 has 14 amino acids. Germline V lookup: CDR1 MGHDK, CDR2 SYGVNS. The CDR3 here is CASSEGASTDTQYF. In nucleotides, the CDR3 is TGTGCCAGCAGTGAAGGAGCCAGCACAGATACGCAGTATTTT.